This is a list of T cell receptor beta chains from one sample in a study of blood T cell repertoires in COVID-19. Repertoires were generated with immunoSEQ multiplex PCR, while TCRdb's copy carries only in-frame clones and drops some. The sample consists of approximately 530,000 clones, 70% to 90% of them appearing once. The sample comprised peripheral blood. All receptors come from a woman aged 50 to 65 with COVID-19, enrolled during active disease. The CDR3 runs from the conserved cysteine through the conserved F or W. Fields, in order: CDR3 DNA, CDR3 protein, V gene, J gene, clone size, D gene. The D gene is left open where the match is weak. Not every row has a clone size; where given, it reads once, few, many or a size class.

CDR3nt: TGTGCCAGCGTTCGGGGGGCCCCGTCGAATGAGCAGTTCTTC
CDR3aa: CASVRGAPSNEQFF
v_gene: TRBV28
j_gene: TRBJ2-1
abundance: .
d_gene: .

CDR3nt: TGTGCCAGCAGCCATCGGGAGCGACTCTATGGCTACACCTTC
CDR3aa: CASSHRERLYGYTF
v_gene: TRBV3-1/TRBV3-2
j_gene: TRBJ1-2
abundance: .
d_gene: .

CDR3nt: TGTGCCAGCAGTTACAGGGAGGAGCAGTTCTTC
CDR3aa: CASSYREEQFF
v_gene: TRBV6-6
j_gene: TRBJ2-1
abundance: .
d_gene: .

CDR3nt: TGTGCCAGCAGGCAGGAGGGGAGTAATTCACCCCTCCACTTT
CDR3aa: CASRQEGSNSPLHF
v_gene: TRBV3-1/TRBV3-2
j_gene: TRBJ1-6
abundance: .
d_gene: .

CDR3nt: TGTGCCAGCAGTTACTCCCTTTATCAGCCCCAGCATTTT
CDR3aa: CASSYSLYQPQHF
v_gene: TRBV6-5
j_gene: TRBJ1-5
abundance: .
d_gene: .

CDR3nt: TGTGCCAGTAGTATCACGACAGGGTACATCGACGAGCAGTACTTC
CDR3aa: CASSITTGYIDEQYF
v_gene: TRBV19
j_gene: TRBJ2-7
abundance: .
d_gene: TRBD1

CDR3nt: TGTGCCAGCAGTTTTCAGGGCTCGCGGCCCCAGCATTTT
CDR3aa: CASSFQGSRPQHF
v_gene: TRBV28
j_gene: TRBJ1-5
abundance: .
d_gene: .

CDR3nt: TGTGCCAGCAGTACGACAGGGGCTTGGGTGGGCCCCTACAATGAGCAGTTCTTC
CDR3aa: CASSTTGAWVGPYNEQFF
v_gene: TRBV28
j_gene: TRBJ2-1
abundance: .
d_gene: TRBD1

CDR3nt: TGTGCCAGCCAAAGAGTATCGTACAGCAATCAGCCCCAGCATTTT
CDR3aa: CASQRVSYSNQPQHF
v_gene: TRBV27
j_gene: TRBJ1-5
abundance: .
d_gene: .

CDR3nt: TGTGCCTGGAGGCCGGGGATCTATAATTCACCCCTCCACTTT
CDR3aa: CAWRPGIYNSPLHF
v_gene: TRBV30
j_gene: TRBJ1-6
abundance: .
d_gene: .

CDR3nt: TGTGCCAGCACCCCCCCGGGGGAAAAACTGTTTTTT
CDR3aa: CASTPPGEKLFF
v_gene: TRBV6-6
j_gene: TRBJ1-4
abundance: once
d_gene: .

CDR3nt: TGCGCCAGCAGCTTGGAGGGCCAAACAGGGGGCGGTTGGGACACTGAAGCTTTCTTT
CDR3aa: CASSLEGQTGGGWDTEAFF
v_gene: TRBV5-1
j_gene: TRBJ1-1
abundance: once
d_gene: TRBD1

CDR3nt: TGTGCCAGCACCCCAGGAGGCACTGAAGCTTTCTTT
CDR3aa: CASTPGGTEAFF
v_gene: TRBV12-3/TRBV12-4
j_gene: TRBJ1-1
abundance: .
d_gene: .

CDR3nt: TGTGCCAGCAGCCACTCCCTAGCGGGGCTGAACACCGGGGAGCTGTTTTTT
CDR3aa: CASSHSLAGLNTGELFF
v_gene: TRBV3-1/TRBV3-2
j_gene: TRBJ2-2
abundance: .
d_gene: TRBD2

CDR3nt: TGTGCCAGCAGCGCGTCCAGAGGTCCCCGGGAGCTGTTTTTT
CDR3aa: CASSASRGPRELFF
v_gene: TRBV7-8
j_gene: TRBJ2-2
abundance: .
d_gene: .

CDR3nt: TGTGCCAGCAGTCCCCCCGGCAGGGATACGCAGTATTTT
CDR3aa: CASSPPGRDTQYF
v_gene: TRBV6-5
j_gene: TRBJ2-3
abundance: .
d_gene: .

CDR3nt: TGCGCCAGCGGACAGGGAGCGTACTATGGCTACACCTTC
CDR3aa: CASGQGAYYGYTF
v_gene: TRBV5-1
j_gene: TRBJ1-2
abundance: once
d_gene: TRBD1

CDR3nt: TGCGCCAGCAGTCACACAGGGGGCAACACTGAAGCTTTCTTT
CDR3aa: CASSHTGGNTEAFF
v_gene: TRBV5-1
j_gene: TRBJ1-1
abundance: .
d_gene: TRBD1

CDR3nt: TGCGCCAGCAGTGATTCGACGCTAGCGGGGGGGCCTATTTCGGATACGCAGTATTTT
CDR3aa: CASSDSTLAGGPISDTQYF
v_gene: TRBV10-2
j_gene: TRBJ2-3
abundance: .
d_gene: TRBD2

CDR3nt: TGTGCCACCAGTGATTTCCTCCAAGGGACAGGGGACGAGCAGTACTTC
CDR3aa: CATSDFLQGTGDEQYF
v_gene: TRBV24-1
j_gene: TRBJ2-7
abundance: .
d_gene: TRBD1

CDR3nt: TGTGCCAGCTCACCGGAGACAGGGGGCTACTCACCCCTCCACTTT
CDR3aa: CASSPETGGYSPLHF
v_gene: TRBV18
j_gene: TRBJ1-6
abundance: once
d_gene: TRBD1

CDR3nt: TGTGCCTGGGGTGGTGAGGCCCCAGACGCCTACGAGCAGTACTTC
CDR3aa: CAWGGEAPDAYEQYF
v_gene: TRBV30
j_gene: TRBJ2-7
abundance: .
d_gene: .

CDR3nt: TGTGCCAGCACTCTTGGACCCGGAGGTACTGAAGCTTTCTTT
CDR3aa: CASTLGPGGTEAFF
v_gene: TRBV6-5
j_gene: TRBJ1-1
abundance: .
d_gene: .

CDR3nt: TGTGCCAGCAGTGGGACAGGGGGCTTCTACGAGCAGTACTTC
CDR3aa: CASSGTGGFYEQYF
v_gene: TRBV28
j_gene: TRBJ2-7
abundance: .
d_gene: TRBD1

CDR3nt: TGTGCCAGCAGCGTAGAGGGGGCGAACACCGGGGAGCTGTTTTTT
CDR3aa: CASSVEGANTGELFF
v_gene: TRBV9
j_gene: TRBJ2-2
abundance: .
d_gene: .

CDR3nt: TGTGCCAGCAGTGAAGCGGGGGGGACACTCGAAGCTTTCTTT
CDR3aa: CASSEAGGTLEAFF
v_gene: TRBV6-1
j_gene: TRBJ1-1
abundance: .
d_gene: .

CDR3nt: TGTGCCAGTAGTATGGGGCAAACCTACGAGCAGTACTTC
CDR3aa: CASSMGQTYEQYF
v_gene: TRBV19
j_gene: TRBJ2-7
abundance: .
d_gene: .

CDR3nt: TGTGCCAGCAGTTACGGGCGGGGGGATACGCAGTATTTT
CDR3aa: CASSYGRGDTQYF
v_gene: TRBV6-5
j_gene: TRBJ2-3
abundance: .
d_gene: TRBD2

CDR3nt: TGTGCCAGCAGCACCCGACAGGGAGAGTACACCTTC
CDR3aa: CASSTRQGEYTF
v_gene: TRBV7-9
j_gene: TRBJ1-2
abundance: few
d_gene: TRBD1

CDR3nt: TGTGCCAGCAGCCCCGACAGGGGAGGTTACCCTGAAGCTTTCTTT
CDR3aa: CASSPDRGGYPEAFF
v_gene: TRBV2
j_gene: TRBJ1-1
abundance: .
d_gene: TRBD1

CDR3nt: TGCGCCAGCAGTCCAAGTACAGGGGTTTGGTATGGCTACACCTTC
CDR3aa: CASSPSTGVWYGYTF
v_gene: TRBV10-2
j_gene: TRBJ1-2
abundance: .
d_gene: TRBD1

CDR3nt: TGTGCCAGCAGCTTAGCTGCGGAGGGCGAGCAGTACTTC
CDR3aa: CASSLAAEGEQYF
v_gene: TRBV11-3
j_gene: TRBJ2-7
abundance: .
d_gene: .

CDR3nt: TGTGCCAGCAGCTTAACGGACAGAGAAGCTTTCTTT
CDR3aa: CASSLTDREAFF
v_gene: TRBV7-9
j_gene: TRBJ1-1
abundance: once
d_gene: .

CDR3nt: TGTGCCAGCAGCTTGGCGAGTCCTAGCTCTGGAAACACCATATATTTT
CDR3aa: CASSLASPSSGNTIYF
v_gene: TRBV5-4
j_gene: TRBJ1-3
abundance: .
d_gene: .

CDR3nt: TGTGCCAGCAGTTCCTCCGGGACAGGGGGAGAAAAACTGTTTTTT
CDR3aa: CASSSSGTGGEKLFF
v_gene: TRBV6-5
j_gene: TRBJ1-4
abundance: .
d_gene: TRBD1

CDR3nt: TGTGCCAGTAGTATAGGAGGGAATGCCGCTGAAGCTTTCTTT
CDR3aa: CASSIGGNAAEAFF
v_gene: TRBV19
j_gene: TRBJ1-1
abundance: .
d_gene: .

CDR3nt: TGTGCCAGCAGCTGGCCGGAGAGCTACGAGCAGTACTTC
CDR3aa: CASSWPESYEQYF
v_gene: TRBV12-3/TRBV12-4
j_gene: TRBJ2-7
abundance: once
d_gene: .

CDR3nt: TGTGCCAGTAGTATCACCCAGGGTTATACCGGGGAGCTGTTTTTT
CDR3aa: CASSITQGYTGELFF
v_gene: TRBV19
j_gene: TRBJ2-2
abundance: .
d_gene: .

CDR3nt: TGTGCCAGTAGTAATCGACAGGGGTTTGGCGAAAAACTGTTTTTT
CDR3aa: CASSNRQGFGEKLFF
v_gene: TRBV2
j_gene: TRBJ1-4
abundance: .
d_gene: TRBD1

CDR3nt: TGTGCCAGTAAAAATCCGGGACAGGGTTATACTCATAACTATGGCTACACCTTC
CDR3aa: CASKNPGQGYTHNYGYTF
v_gene: TRBV19
j_gene: TRBJ1-2
abundance: .
d_gene: TRBD1

CDR3nt: TGTGCCAGCAGCCCGTACAATGAGCAGTTCTTC
CDR3aa: CASSPYNEQFF
v_gene: TRBV11-2
j_gene: TRBJ2-1
abundance: .
d_gene: .

CDR3nt: TGTGCCTGGAGTCCCGAGGCTAACTATGGCTACACCTTC
CDR3aa: CAWSPEANYGYTF
v_gene: TRBV30
j_gene: TRBJ1-2
abundance: .
d_gene: .

CDR3nt: TGTGCCAGCAGTGATAGGACTTATGGCTACACCTTC
CDR3aa: CASSDRTYGYTF
v_gene: TRBV6-1
j_gene: TRBJ1-2
abundance: .
d_gene: .

CDR3nt: TGTGCCTGGAGCCCCCTCGGCAGGCGCCTCATAGGGGGCACTGAAGCTTTCTTT
CDR3aa: CAWSPLGRRLIGGTEAFF
v_gene: TRBV30
j_gene: TRBJ1-1
abundance: .
d_gene: .

CDR3nt: TGCGCCAGCAGTCCGCGGCTCAACTCCTACAATGAGCAGTTCTTC
CDR3aa: CASSPRLNSYNEQFF
v_gene: TRBV5-1
j_gene: TRBJ2-1
abundance: .
d_gene: .

CDR3nt: TGTGCCAGCTCACGAGTTTTTCCGACAGGCGACTCTGGAAACACCATATATTTT
CDR3aa: CASSRVFPTGDSGNTIYF
v_gene: TRBV18
j_gene: TRBJ1-3
abundance: .
d_gene: .